The 5 T cell receptor beta chains given below trace back to one sample, sequenced in a study of blood T cell repertoires in COVID-19. Data came from immunoSEQ multiplex PCR; TCRdb stores just in-frame clones and leaves some out. Here the sample spans 130,000 to 150,000 clones, 88% being singletons. Source material: peripheral blood. The receptors shown here come from a man in his 70s with acute or convalescent COVID-19.

The gene calls are TRBV3-1 (or the pseudogene TRBV3-2) and TRBJ1-1; D remains unclear. Germline values: CDR1 LGHDT, CDR2 YNNKEL (reference sequence). Trimming left V 1 base short and J 5 bases short, with 11 bases between. The CDR3 extends over 14 amino acids. CDR3: CASSQAFARTEAFF. The DNA for the CDR3 is TGTGCCAGCAGCCAAGCATTTGCACGGACTGAAGCTTTCTTT.

The V and J genes are TRBV27 and TRBJ1-1; 7 bases fit TRBD1. V shed 5 bases, J shed 4 bases, and the junction held 4 bases outside the gene matches. The CDR3 consists of 13 residues. CDR1 is MNHEY and CDR2 is SMNVEV in the germline V gene (reference sequence). The CDR3 nucleotides read TGTGCCAGCAGTGCACAGGGGATCACTGAAGCTTTCTTT. It encodes CASSAQGITEAFF.

This chain connects TRBV15 to TRBJ2-6; perhaps TRBD1 as D (5 bases). Germline assignment: CDR1 LNHNV and CDR2 YYDKDF (reference sequence). CDR3 length: 17 amino acids. The germline V and J ends were trimmed by 5 bases and 5 bases, with 19 bases remaining between them. The CDR3 loop reads CATSSVGQGPWANVLTF. The DNA for the CDR3 is TGTGCCACCAGCTCGGTAGGGCAGGGTCCCTGGGCCAACGTCCTGACTTTC.

The V gene is TRBV28, the J gene TRBJ1-1; D is uncertain. V dropped 1 base and J dropped 6 bases, with 6 bases sitting between them. The length of the CDR3 is 12 residues. Germline V gives CDR1 MDHEN, CDR2 SYDVKM. CDR3 sequence reads: CASSLSLSEAFF. In DNA, the CDR3 is TGTGCCAGCAGTTTATCTTTATCTGAAGCTTTCTTT.

The chain combines TRBV2 with TRBJ2-3; 7 bases line up with TRBD2. The CDR3 is 15 residues long. The V segment lost 2 bases and the J segment 2 bases; nucleotides outside the gene matches: 4. The germline CDR1 and CDR2 sequences are SNHLY and FYNNEI. The DNA for the CDR3 is TGTGCCAGCAGTGAACTAGCGGTGTACACAGATACGCAGTATTTT. Encoded protein: CASSELAVYTDTQYF.